The 10 T cell receptor beta chains in this list originate from one sample, sequenced in a study of CD8 T cells in Susac syndrome (dated by TCRdb to about 2019). The protocol used for the library was the immunoSEQ multiplex PCR assay. RNA was extracted using the RNeasy kit, and roughly 0.5 to 1 ug of the RNA was reverse transcribed with random hexamers. TCRdb's own reprocessing of the public reads used fastp at Q25 and MiXCR and kept productive beta chains. Rows with a matching CDR3 protein are joined into one entry that keeps the most common DNA and genes. The sample table shows 150,000 or so distinct CDR3 sequences, and about 96% are seen once. The ten largest clones capture less than 0.15% of the sample. Sequenced material: CD4+ T cells from PBMCs. The receptors shown here come from a human donor with Susac syndrome.

V gene TRBV15 combines with J gene TRBJ2-5; a possible D gene is TRBD1 (6 bases). The CDR3 is 15 amino acids. Germline V gene data show CDR1 as LNHNV and CDR2 as YYDKDF (reference sequence). The ends were cut back, 0 bases at V and 14 bases at J, with 22 bases in the middle. The CDR3 loop reads CATSREPAQGSAPYF. CDR3 bases: TGTGCCACCAGCAGAGAACCCGCCCAGGGGTCGGCACCCTACTTC.

The gene calls are TRBV29-1 and TRBJ2-3; D possibly corresponds to TRBD2 (6 bases). V was shortened by 2 bases and J by 2 bases, with 14 bases between the two germline ends. Germline loops: CDR1 SQVTM, CDR2 ANQGSEA. This CDR3 is 15 amino acids long. In DNA, the CDR3 is TGCAGCGTTGAATCTGGGAGGAGATCCACAGATACGCAGTATTTT. Translation gives CSVESGRRSTDTQYF.

The V and J genes are TRBV7-9 and TRBJ1-2; D is unclear. V lost 6 bases and J 6 bases, leaving 8 bases between the germline ends. From germline, CDR1 is SEHNR and CDR2 FQNEAQ (reference sequence). This CDR3 has 11 residues. The CDR3 sequence is CASSPDHGYTF. CDR3 bases: TGTGCCAGCAGTCCGGACCATGGCTACACCTTC.

The CDR3 coding sequence is TGTGCCACCAGCAGAGATGCAACATTACAGCCCCAGCATTTT. Translation gives CATSRDATLQPQHF. The V gene is TRBV15, the J gene TRBJ1-5; no definite D call. There are 14 residues in the CDR3. Germline CDR1 and CDR2: LNHNV and YYDKDF (reference sequence). V shed 0 bases and J shed 7 bases, with 10 bases lying between them.

This chain connects TRBV27 to TRBJ1-2, with TRBD1 matching over 8 bases. The V segment lost 6 bases and the J segment 4 bases; nucleotides outside the gene matches: 7. Germline assignment: CDR1 MNHEY and CDR2 SMNVEV (reference sequence). The CDR3 loop spans 14 amino acids. This chain's CDR3 is CASRRQGTGYGYTF. The CDR3 bases are TGTGCCAGCAGAAGACAGGGGACCGGCTATGGCTACACCTTC.

The rearrangement uses TRBV30 and TRBJ2-3, with 7 bases lining up with TRBD2. The CDR3 contains 13 residues. Germline V gene data show CDR1 as GTSNPN and CDR2 as SVGIG (reference sequence). Unmatched junction bases numbered 3, after V lost 4 bases and J lost 2 bases. CDR3 sequence reads: CAWTSGDTDTQYF. CDR3 nucleotide sequence: TGTGCCTGGACTAGCGGAGACACAGATACGCAGTATTTT.

The J gene is TRBJ1-2, the V gene TRBV3-1; TRBD1 agrees at 8 bases. The V segment lost 4 bases and the J segment 6 bases; nucleotides outside the gene matches: 7. Per the germline V gene, CDR1 is LGHDT and CDR2 is YNNKEL (reference sequence). The CDR3 consists of 14 residues. CDR3 DNA: TGTGCCAGCAGCCTCAGGGGGCCTCAAGATGGCTACACCTTC. Translation: CASSLRGPQDGYTF.

V and J are TRBV9 and TRBJ1-2, with 9 nucleotides matching TRBD1. The CDR3 is 14 residues long. Trimming removed 5 bases from V and 1 base from J; junction bases left unmatched: 3. Germline values: CDR1 SGDLS, CDR2 YYNGEE. CDR3 loop: CASRGDRDNYGYTF. Written as DNA, the CDR3 is TGTGCCAGCAGAGGGGACAGGGATAACTATGGCTACACCTTC.

The chain joins TRBV20-1 to TRBJ2-1; 11 bases are shared with TRBD2. The germline gives CDR1 DFQATT, CDR2 SNEGSKA (reference sequence). J was trimmed by 10 bases and V by 3 bases; bases with no gene match: 5. There are 13 residues in the CDR3. The CDR3 region is CSASGTSGGEQFF. The CDR3 nucleotides are TGCAGTGCTAGCGGTACTAGCGGGGGCGAGCAGTTCTTC.

The gene calls are TRBV6-2 or TRBV6-3 and TRBJ1-1, with 7 bases aligning to TRBD1. CDR1 MNHEY and CDR2 SVGEGT come from the germline V gene. The CDR3 loop spans 13 amino acids. The V and J ends lost 2 bases and 5 bases, in that order; junction bases with no gene match: 2. CDR3 bases: TGTGCCAGCAGTTACACAGGGGCGACTGAAGCTTTCTTT. It codes for CASSYTGATEAFF.